This TCR beta chain originates from a study of blood T cell repertoires in COVID-19. As for the study in general: Spain, Italy and the United States supplied samples that represented acute and convalescent COVID-19. PBMCs, B-cell-depleted T cells, or T cells were the source of the cDNA or gDNA that made up the material.

V was shortened by 10 bases and J by 6 bases, with 17 bases between the two germline ends. CDR1 is KGHDR, CDR2 SFDVKD, per germline. CDR3 size: 13 residues. In the authors' workflow: From reference gene primer amplification, estimates of nucleated cell counts were derived. Measured with immunoSEQ multiplex PCR; TCRdb has only the in-frame clones, and not every one. V and J calls and clone size are given by that table; D and trimming were obtained from the DNA. The table lists approximately 100,000 clones, approximately 92% of them singletons. This sequence joins TRBV24-1 and TRBJ1-2; D not certain. This receptor was obtained from a woman of 80 years or more with acute or convalescent COVID-19. The sample taken for sequencing was peripheral blood. The CDR3 DNA reads as TGTGCCACAATCGCCCAACCCGAGGATGGCTACACCTTC. This translates into CATIAQPEDGYTF.